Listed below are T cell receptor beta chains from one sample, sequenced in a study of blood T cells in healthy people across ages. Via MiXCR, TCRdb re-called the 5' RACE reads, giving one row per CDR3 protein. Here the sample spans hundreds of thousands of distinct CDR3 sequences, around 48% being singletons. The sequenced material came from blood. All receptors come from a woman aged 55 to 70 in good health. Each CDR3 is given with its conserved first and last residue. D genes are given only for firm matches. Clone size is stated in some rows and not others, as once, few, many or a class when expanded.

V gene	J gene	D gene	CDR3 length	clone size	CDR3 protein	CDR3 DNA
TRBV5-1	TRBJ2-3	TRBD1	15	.	CASSLSRGQADTQYF	TGCGCCAGCAGCTTGAGCAGGGGACAGGCAGATACGCAGTATTTT
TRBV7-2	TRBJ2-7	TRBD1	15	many	CASSPGTGQPYEQYF	TGTGCCAGCAGCCCTGGGACAGGTCAACCCTACGAGCAGTACTTC
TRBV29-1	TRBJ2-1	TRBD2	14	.	CSVGTSGSYNEQFF	TGCAGCGTCGGTACTAGCGGGAGTTACAATGAGCAGTTCTTC
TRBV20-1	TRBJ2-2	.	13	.	CGARKANTGELFF	TGCGGTGCTAGGAAAGCGAACACCGGGGAGCTGTTTTTT
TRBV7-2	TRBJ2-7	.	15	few	CASSSPGDRFDEQYF	TGTGCCAGCAGCTCCCCGGGGGACCGTTTCGACGAGCAGTACTTC
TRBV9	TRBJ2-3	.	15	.	CASSASLASQDTQYF	TGTGCCAGCAGCGCGAGTCTAGCGTCCCAAGATACGCAGTATTTT
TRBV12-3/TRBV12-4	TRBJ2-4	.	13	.	CANCLGLRDIQYF	TGTGCCAACTGCTTAGGGTTGCGGGACATTCAGTACTTC
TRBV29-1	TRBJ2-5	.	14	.	CSVELWPRSNEQYF	TGCAGCGTTGAGTTGTGGCCGCGGAGCAATGAGCAGTACTTC
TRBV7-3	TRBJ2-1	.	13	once	CASSQTPATEQFF	TGTGCCAGCAGCCAAACGCCGGCTACGGAGCAGTTCTTC
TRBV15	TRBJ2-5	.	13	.	CATSNALGNEQYF	TGTGCCACCAGCAATGCCTTGGGCAATGAGCAGTACTTC
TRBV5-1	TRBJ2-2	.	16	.	CASSRTGLTPTGELFF	TGCGCCAGCAGCAGAACGGGCCTAACACCCACCGGGGAGCTGTTTTTT
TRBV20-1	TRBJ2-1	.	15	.	CSAVPGRSSYNEQFF	TGCAGTGCTGTCCCCGGGCGCAGCTCCTACAATGAGCAGTTCTTC
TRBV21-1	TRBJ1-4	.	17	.	CASSAQGSSVKDEKLFF	TGTGCCAGCAGCGCTCAGGGGTCGAGCGTTAAGGATGAAAAACTGTTTTTT
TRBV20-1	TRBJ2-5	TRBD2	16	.	CSARDRISGSTYEQYF	TGCAGTGCTAGAGATCGTATTAGCGGGAGTACTTATGAGCAGTACTTC
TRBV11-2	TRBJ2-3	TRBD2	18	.	CASSSPSGASGASGTQYF	TGTGCCAGCAGTTCCCCCAGCGGGGCTAGCGGGGCCTCAGGGACGCAGTATTTT
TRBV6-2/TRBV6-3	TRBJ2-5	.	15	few	CASSYVRRSQETQYF	TGTGCCAGCAGTTATGTCAGGCGATCTCAAGAGACCCAGTACTTC
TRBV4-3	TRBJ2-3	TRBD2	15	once	CASSRGTSKSDTQYF	TGCGCCAGCAGCCGCGGGACTAGCAAGTCAGATACGCAGTATTTT
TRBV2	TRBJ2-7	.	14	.	CASRPGTYSYEQYF	TGTGCCAGCAGACCCGGGACGTACTCCTACGAGCAGTACTTC
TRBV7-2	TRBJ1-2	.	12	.	CASSPPRGGYTF	TGTGCCAGCAGCCCCCCCAGGGGCGGCTACACCTTC
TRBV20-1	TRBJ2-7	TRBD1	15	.	CSANSPGQGTYEQYF	TGCAGTGCCAATTCTCCGGGACAGGGGACCTACGAGCAGTACTTC
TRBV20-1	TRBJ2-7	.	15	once	CSAGDPQGTIYEQYF	TGCAGTGCTGGAGATCCACAGGGCACAATCTACGAGCAGTACTTC
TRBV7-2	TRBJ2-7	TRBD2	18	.	CASSLVSGRASNSYEQYF	TGTGCCAGCAGCTTAGTTAGCGGGAGGGCCAGCAACTCCTACGAGCAGTACTTC
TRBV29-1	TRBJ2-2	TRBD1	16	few	CSAREPGQGDTGELFF	TGCAGCGCTAGGGAGCCGGGACAGGGGGACACCGGGGAGCTGTTTTTT
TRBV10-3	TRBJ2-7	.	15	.	CAISEGGPNGYEQYF	TGTGCCATCAGTGAAGGGGGGCCTAACGGCTACGAGCAGTACTTC
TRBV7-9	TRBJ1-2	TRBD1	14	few	CASSLGGQTYGYTF	TGTGCCAGCAGCTTAGGGGGACAGACCTATGGCTACACCTTC
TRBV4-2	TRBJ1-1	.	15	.	CASSQELSTNTEAFF	TGTGCCAGCAGCCAAGAACTAAGTACAAACACTGAAGCTTTCTTT
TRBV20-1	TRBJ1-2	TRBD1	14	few	CSARDQGVLGGYTF	TGCAGTGCTAGAGATCAGGGGGTTTTGGGTGGCTACACCTTC
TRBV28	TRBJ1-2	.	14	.	CASSAQEGNYGYTF	TGTGCCAGCAGTGCACAGGAGGGTAACTATGGCTACACCTTC
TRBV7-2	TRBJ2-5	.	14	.	CASSPLARQETQYF	TGTGCCAGCAGCCCGCTAGCGCGGCAAGAGACCCAGTACTTC
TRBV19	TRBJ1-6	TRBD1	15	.	CASSQATGVNSPLHF	TGTGCCAGTAGCCAAGCTACAGGGGTTAATTCACCCCTCCACTTT
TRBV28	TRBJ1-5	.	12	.	CASSLKGQPQHF	TGTGCCAGCAGTTTAAAGGGTCAGCCCCAGCATTTT
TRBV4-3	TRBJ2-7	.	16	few	CASSQDVSRKGNEQYF	TGCGCCAGCAGCCAAGATGTCTCGAGGAAGGGAAATGAGCAGTACTTC
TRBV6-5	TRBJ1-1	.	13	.	CASSYSSNTEAFF	TGTGCCAGCAGTTACAGCAGCAACACTGAAGCTTTCTTT
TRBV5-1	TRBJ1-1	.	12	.	CASRSVDTEAFF	TGCGCCAGCAGGTCAGTCGACACTGAAGCTTTCTTT